This TCR beta chain originates from a study of blood T cell repertoires in COVID-19. TCRdb keeps only in-frame clones here, not all; method: immunoSEQ multiplex PCR. This sample has 300,000 to 400,000 clones, with more than 85% found just once. Germline lookup yields CDR1 SGHRS and CDR2 YFSETQ. With V trimmed by 4 bases and J by 0 bases, 4 bases remained unmatched. The CDR3 spans 14 residues. Specimen: PBMCs or T cells enriched from blood (not recorded which). This TCR was sampled from a woman under 40 who had been exposed to COVID-19. The chain is built from TRBV5-1 and TRBJ2-7; 7 bases line up with TRBD1. The CDR3 nucleotides read TGCGCCAGCAGCCAGGGACAGCTCTCCTACGAGCAGTACTTC. This translates into CASSQGQLSYEQYF.